This TCR beta chain was found in a study of shared clonotypes between healthy human individuals. Replicate PCRs for sorted subsets used 200 ng DNA; this equaled about 30,000 T cell genomes. In the authors' methods: ImmunoSEQ gave junction-only sequences without quality scores, so filtering differed. Data came from immunoSEQ multiplex PCR; TCRdb stores just in-frame clones and leaves some out. V, J and clone size derive from that table, while D and trimming were established from the DNA sequence. The table has roughly 400,000 clones, around 96% seen once. Findings of the study overall: Memory subsets generally showed smaller estimated richness than naive subsets did. The generation probabilities recorded for non-shared clonotypes fell below those of clonotypes shared by all four donors.

Regarding this clone: Its specificity is not known.

Germline values: CDR1 MDHEN, CDR2 SYDVKM. This CDR3 has 15 amino acids. Trimming shortened V by 5 bases and J by 0 bases, and 11 bases separated the two germline ends. The specimen was memory CD8+ T cells sorted from blood. The subset is: CD45RO+ cells pooled with CCR7-negative TemRA cells. V is TRBV28 and J is TRBJ2-4, with a tentative D call TRBD1 (5 bases). The TCR originated in a man between 25 and 39 years old in good health. CDR3: CASSATVLAKNIQYF. The CDR3 DNA is TGTGCCAGCAGTGCGACAGTTTTAGCCAAAAACATTCAGTACTTC.